This T cell receptor beta chain was obtained from a study of glioma-infiltrating T cells. TCR alpha and beta CDR3 regions were amplified from RNA using iRepertoire nested multiplex PCR. TCRdb redid the calling of the multiplex PCR reads with MiXCR, one entry per CDR3 protein. The data show 300,000 to 450,000 distinct CDR3 sequences, roughly 41% seen once. Losses at the gene ends were 2 bases for V and 8 bases for J; bases not matched to a gene: 6. The CDR3 loop spans 15 amino acids. The germline V gene has CDR1 LNHDA and CDR2 SQIVND (reference sequence). The clonotype was recovered from a human donor with low-grade glioma or glioblastoma, undergoing nonglioma brain surgery, or in good health (not recorded which). V gene TRBV19 combines with J gene TRBJ2-1; 10 bases are shared with TRBD2. Sequencing input: glioma tissue, nonneoplastic brain tissue, or PBMCs (not recorded which). The CDR3 nucleotides read TGTGCCAGTAGTATACTGGCTAGCGGGAGCCATGAGCAGTTCTTC. Its translation: CASSILASGSHEQFF. Variable domain in full (rest from reference TRBV19 and TRBJ2-1): DGGITQSPKYLFRKEGQNVTLSCEQNLNHDAMYWYRQDPGQGLRLIYYSQIVNDFQKGDIAEGYSVSREKKESFPLTVTSAQKNPTAFYLCASSILASGSHEQFFGPGTRLTVL.